This T cell receptor beta chain is from a study of immune characterization of retroperitoneal liposarcoma. The germline V gene has CDR1 SGHAT and CDR2 FQDESV (reference sequence). CDR3 length: 16 amino acids. Trimming cost V 0 bases and J 0 bases; bases outside gene matches: 2. This clonotype is labeled as medium-sized (0.01 to 0.1%). TCRdb ran MiXCR on the PCR reads and lists one entry per CDR3 protein. The sample consists of more than 9,000 distinct CDR3 sequences, about a quarter of them appearing once. This clonotype originated in a male donor with retroperitoneal liposarcoma. This chain links TRBV11-1 with TRBJ2-1; TRBD1 aligns across 7 bases. Sequencing was carried out using tumor tissue. DNA of the CDR3: TGTGCCAGCAGCTTAGCGGGGACAGTCTCCTACAATGAGCAGTTCTTC. Translating gives CASSLAGTVSYNEQFF.